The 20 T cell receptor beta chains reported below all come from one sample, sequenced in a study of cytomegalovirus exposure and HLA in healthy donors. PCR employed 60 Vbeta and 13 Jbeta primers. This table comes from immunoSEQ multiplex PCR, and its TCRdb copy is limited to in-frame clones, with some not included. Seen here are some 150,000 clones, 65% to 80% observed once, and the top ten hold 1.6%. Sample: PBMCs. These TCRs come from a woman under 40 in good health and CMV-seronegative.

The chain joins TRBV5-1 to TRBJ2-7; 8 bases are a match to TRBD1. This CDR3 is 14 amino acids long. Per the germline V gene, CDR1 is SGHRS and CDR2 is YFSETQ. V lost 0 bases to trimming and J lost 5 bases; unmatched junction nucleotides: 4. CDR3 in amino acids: CASSLVTGDHEQYF. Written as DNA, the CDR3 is TGCGCCAGCAGCTTGGTGACAGGGGATCACGAGCAGTACTTC.

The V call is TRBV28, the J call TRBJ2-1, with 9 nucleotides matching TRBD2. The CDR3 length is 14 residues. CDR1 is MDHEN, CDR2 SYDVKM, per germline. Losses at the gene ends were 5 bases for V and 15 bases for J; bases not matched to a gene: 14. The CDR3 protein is CASSNPGLARSGFF. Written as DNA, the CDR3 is TGTGCCAGCAGTAATCCGGGACTAGCACGATCGGGGTTCTTC. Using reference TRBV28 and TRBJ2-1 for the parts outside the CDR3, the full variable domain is DVKVTQSSRYLVKRTGEKVFLECVQDMDHENMFWYRQDPGLGLRLIYFSYDVKMKEKGDIPEGYSVSREKKERFSLILESASTNQTSMYLCASSNPGLARSGFFGPGTRLTVL.

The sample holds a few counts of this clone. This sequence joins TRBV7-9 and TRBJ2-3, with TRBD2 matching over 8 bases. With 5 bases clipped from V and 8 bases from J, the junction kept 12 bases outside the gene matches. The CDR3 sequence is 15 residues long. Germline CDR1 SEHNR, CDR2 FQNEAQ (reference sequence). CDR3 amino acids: CASSQLNLAGGTQYF. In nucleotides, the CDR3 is TGTGCCAGCAGCCAGTTGAACCTGGCGGGGGGTACGCAGTATTTT. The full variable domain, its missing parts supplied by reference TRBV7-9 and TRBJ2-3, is DTGVSQNPRHKITKRGQNVTFRCDPISEHNRLYWYRQTLGQGPEFLTYFQNEAQLEKSRLLSDRFSAERPKGSFSTLEIQRTEQGDSAMYLCASSQLNLAGGTQYFGPGTRLTVL.

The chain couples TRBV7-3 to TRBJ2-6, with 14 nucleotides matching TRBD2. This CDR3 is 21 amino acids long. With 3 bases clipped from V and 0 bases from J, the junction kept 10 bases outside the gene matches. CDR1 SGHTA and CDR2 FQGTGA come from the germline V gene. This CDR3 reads CASSFPIRTSGRSSGANVLTF. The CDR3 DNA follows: TGTGCCAGCAGCTTCCCTATTCGGACTAGCGGGAGGAGCTCTGGGGCCAACGTCCTGACTTTC.

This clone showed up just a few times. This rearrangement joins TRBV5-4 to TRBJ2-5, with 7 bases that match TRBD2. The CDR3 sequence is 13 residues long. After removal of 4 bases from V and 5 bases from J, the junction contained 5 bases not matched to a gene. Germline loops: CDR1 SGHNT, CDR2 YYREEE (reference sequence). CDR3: CASSQRDEETQYF. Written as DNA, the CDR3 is TGTGCCAGCAGCCAGCGGGACGAGGAGACCCAGTACTTC. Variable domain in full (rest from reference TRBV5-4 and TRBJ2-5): ETGVTQSPTHLIKTRGQQVTLRCSSQSGHNTVSWYQQALGQGPQFIFQYYREEENGRGNFPPRFSGLQFPNYSSELNVNALELDDSALYLCASSQRDEETQYFGPGTRLLVL.

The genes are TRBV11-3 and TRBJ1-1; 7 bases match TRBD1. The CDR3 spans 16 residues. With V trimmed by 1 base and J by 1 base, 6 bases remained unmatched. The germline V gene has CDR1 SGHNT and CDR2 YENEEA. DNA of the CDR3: TGTGCCAGCAGCTTAGGTATCGGGACAGCGAACACTGAAGCTTTCTTT. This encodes CASSLGIGTANTEAFF.

CDR3 DNA sequence: TGCGCCAGCAGCCAAAGGGCAGGGGATCAGCCCCAGCATTTT. It translates to CASSQRAGDQPQHF. This chain connects TRBV4-1 to TRBJ1-5; D perhaps matches TRBD1 (6 bases). The V end lost 2 bases, the J end lost 5 bases, and 10 bases lay between the germline ends. CDR1 is MGHRA and CDR2 is YSYEKL in the germline V gene. This CDR3 has 14 residues.

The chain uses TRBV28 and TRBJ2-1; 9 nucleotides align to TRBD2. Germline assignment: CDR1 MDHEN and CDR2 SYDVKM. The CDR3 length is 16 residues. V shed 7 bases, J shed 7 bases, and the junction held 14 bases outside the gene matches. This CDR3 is CASTSPGTSPWNEQFF. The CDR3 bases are TGTGCCAGCACCTCCCCCGGGACTAGCCCTTGGAATGAGCAGTTCTTC.

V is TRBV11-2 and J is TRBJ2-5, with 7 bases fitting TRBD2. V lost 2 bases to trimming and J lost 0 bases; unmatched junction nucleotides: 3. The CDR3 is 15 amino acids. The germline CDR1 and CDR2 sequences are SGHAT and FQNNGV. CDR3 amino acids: CASSLSGENQETQYF. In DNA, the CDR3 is TGTGCCAGCAGCTTAAGCGGGGAGAACCAAGAGACCCAGTACTTC.

This chain's CDR3 is CASSLVQGRLGNTEAFF. The CDR3 DNA follows: TGTGCCAGCAGCCTCGTACAGGGGCGATTGGGGAACACTGAAGCTTTCTTT. The chain couples TRBV11-2 to TRBJ1-1; 7 bases map to TRBD1. V trimming: 5 bases; J trimming: 1 base; junction bases outside the gene matches: 13. CDR3 length: 17 amino acids. Germline CDR1 is SGHAT and CDR2 is FQNNGV.

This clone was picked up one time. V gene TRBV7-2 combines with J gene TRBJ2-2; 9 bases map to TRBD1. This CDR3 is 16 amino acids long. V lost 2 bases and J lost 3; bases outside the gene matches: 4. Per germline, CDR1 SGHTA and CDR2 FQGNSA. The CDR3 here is CASSLRDRVYTGELFF. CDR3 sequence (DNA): TGTGCCAGCAGCTTACGGGACAGGGTCTACACCGGGGAGCTGTTTTTT.

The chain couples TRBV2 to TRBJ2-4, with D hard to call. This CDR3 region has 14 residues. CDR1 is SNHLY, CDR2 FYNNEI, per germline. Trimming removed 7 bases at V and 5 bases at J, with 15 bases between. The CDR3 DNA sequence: TGTGCCAGCAAGCGACTCTTGTCGGAAAACATTCAGTACTTC. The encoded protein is CASKRLLSENIQYF.

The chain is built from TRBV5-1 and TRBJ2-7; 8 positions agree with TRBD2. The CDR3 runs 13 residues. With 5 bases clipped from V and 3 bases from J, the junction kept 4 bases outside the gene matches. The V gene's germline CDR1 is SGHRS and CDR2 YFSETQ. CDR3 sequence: CASSRTSRYEQYF. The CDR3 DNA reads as TGCGCCAGCAGTCGGACTAGCCGCTACGAGCAGTACTTC.

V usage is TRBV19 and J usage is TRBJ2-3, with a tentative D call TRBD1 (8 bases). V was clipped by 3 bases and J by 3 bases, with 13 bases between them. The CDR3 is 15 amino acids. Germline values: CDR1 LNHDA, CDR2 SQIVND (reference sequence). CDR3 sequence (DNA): TGTGCCAGTAGTATCAGGGGGCGGGGGACAGATACGCAGTATTTT. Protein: CASSIRGRGTDTQYF.

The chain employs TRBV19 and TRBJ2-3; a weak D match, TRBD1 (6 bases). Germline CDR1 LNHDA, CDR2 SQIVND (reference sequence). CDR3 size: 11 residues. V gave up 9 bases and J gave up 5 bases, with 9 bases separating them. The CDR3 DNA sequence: TGTGCCAGCAGAGGGGGAGATACGCAGTATTTT. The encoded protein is CASRGGDTQYF.

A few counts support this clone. As DNA, the CDR3 is TGTGCCAGCAGTCCCGGACAGAACACCGGGGAGCTGTTTTTT. Translation gives CASSPGQNTGELFF. The chain is built from TRBV27 and TRBJ2-2, with D perhaps matching TRBD1 (5 bases). V was pared by 5 bases and J by 1 base, with 8 bases between. The CDR3 spans 14 residues. Germline V CDR1 and CDR2: MNHEY, SMNVEV (reference sequence).

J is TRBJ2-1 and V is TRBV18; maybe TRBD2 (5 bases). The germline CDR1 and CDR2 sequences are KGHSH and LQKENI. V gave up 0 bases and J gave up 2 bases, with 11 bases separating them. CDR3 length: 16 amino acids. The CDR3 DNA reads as TGTGCCAGCTCACCACCCGTAGCGAGGCCCTACAATGAGCAGTTCTTC. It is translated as CASSPPVARPYNEQFF.

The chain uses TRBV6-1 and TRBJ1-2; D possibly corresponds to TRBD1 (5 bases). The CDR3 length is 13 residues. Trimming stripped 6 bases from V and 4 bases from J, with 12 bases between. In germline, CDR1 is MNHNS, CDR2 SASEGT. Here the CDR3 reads CASRPAGVYGYTF. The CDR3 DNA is TGTGCCAGCAGACCGGCGGGGGTCTATGGCTACACCTTC.

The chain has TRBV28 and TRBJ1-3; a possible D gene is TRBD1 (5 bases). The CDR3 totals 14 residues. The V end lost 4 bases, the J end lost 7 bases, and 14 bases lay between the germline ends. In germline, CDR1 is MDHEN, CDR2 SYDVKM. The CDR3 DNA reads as TGTGCCAGCAGTTCGACAGAAACGGACAACACCATATATTTT. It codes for CASSSTETDNTIYF.

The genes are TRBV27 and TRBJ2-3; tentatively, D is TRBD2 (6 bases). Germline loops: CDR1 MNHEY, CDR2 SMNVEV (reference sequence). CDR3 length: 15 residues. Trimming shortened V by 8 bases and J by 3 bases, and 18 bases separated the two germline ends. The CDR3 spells CASGVLGGLTDTQYF. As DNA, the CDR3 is TGTGCCAGCGGGGTATTGGGGGGACTGACAGATACGCAGTATTTT.